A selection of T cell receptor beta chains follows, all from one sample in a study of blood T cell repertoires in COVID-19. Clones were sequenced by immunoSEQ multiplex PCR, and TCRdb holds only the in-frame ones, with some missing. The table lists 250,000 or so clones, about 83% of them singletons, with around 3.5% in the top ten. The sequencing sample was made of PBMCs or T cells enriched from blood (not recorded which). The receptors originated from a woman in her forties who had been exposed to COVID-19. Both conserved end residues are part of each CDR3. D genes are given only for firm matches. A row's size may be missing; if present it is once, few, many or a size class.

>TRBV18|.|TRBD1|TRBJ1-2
CASSPQGQGNYGYTF
TGTGCCAGCTCACCACAGGGACAGGGAAACTATGGCTACACCTTC
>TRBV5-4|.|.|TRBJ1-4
CASSLAGGNEKLFF
TGTGCCAGCAGCTTGGCCGGCGGGAATGAAAAACTGTTTTTT
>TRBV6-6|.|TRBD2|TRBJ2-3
CASSQPGLAGNTDTQYF
TGTGCCAGCAGTCAACCGGGACTAGCGGGGAACACAGATACGCAGTATTTT
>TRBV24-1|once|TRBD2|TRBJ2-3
CATSDSTGGPAGTDTQYF
TGTGCCACCAGTGACAGCACGGGGGGACCAGCGGGGACAGATACGCAGTATTTT
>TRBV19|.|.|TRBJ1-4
CASSIDRGAQEKLFF
TGTGCCAGTAGTATAGATCGGGGGGCGCAAGAAAAACTGTTTTTT
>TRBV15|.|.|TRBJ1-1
CATSRDLTAVWFEAFF
TGTGCCACCAGCAGAGATTTAACTGCTGTTTGGTTTGAAGCTTTCTTT
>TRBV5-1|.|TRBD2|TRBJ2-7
CASSFGAGELYEQYF
TGCGCCAGCAGCTTCGGAGCGGGGGAACTTTACGAGCAGTACTTC
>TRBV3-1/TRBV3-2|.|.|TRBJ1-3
CATTSVSSGNTIYF
TGTGCCACCACGTCAGTCTCCTCTGGAAACACCATATATTTT
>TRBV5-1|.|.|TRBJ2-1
CASSSTLSGFSLNNEQFF
TGCGCCAGCAGCTCAACACTCTCAGGGTTTTCGTTGAACAATGAGCAGTTCTTC
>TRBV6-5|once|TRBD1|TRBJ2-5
CASSGRTGVGETQYF
TGTGCCAGCAGCGGAAGGACAGGGGTGGGAGAGACCCAGTACTTC
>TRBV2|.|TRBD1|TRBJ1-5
CASSGDRGGDQHF
TGTGCCAGCAGCGGGGACAGGGGGGGGGACCAGCATTTT